Listed below are T cell receptor beta chains from one sample, sequenced in a study of T cell changes during pregnancy in multiple sclerosis. The method was immunoSEQ multiplex PCR; TCRdb's version includes in-frame clones alone and lacks a portion of them. The table lists approximately 97,000 clones, 75% to 95% of them singletons, with around 0.8% in the top ten. The input for sequencing was peripheral blood, taken in the second trimester of pregnancy. The receptors derive from a female donor in good health, enrolled as a control in a pregnancy study. CDR3s include the opening cysteine and the closing phenylalanine or tryptophan. Fields, in order: V gene, clone size, D gene, J gene, CDR3 DNA, CDR3 protein. D genes are given only for firm matches. Size is stated for part of the rows, as once, few or many counts, or as a class when the clone is expanded.

>TRBV19|few|TRBD1|TRBJ1-4
TGTGCCAGCGGAGACAGGGCTAATGAAAAACTGTTTTTT
CASGDRANEKLFF
>TRBV6-1|NA|TRBD2|TRBJ2-7
TGTGCCAGCAGTGAATGGCTAGCGGGAGAAAGTGTCTACGAGCAGTACTTC
CASSEWLAGESVYEQYF
>TRBV15|NA|NA|TRBJ1-5
TGTGCCACCAGCAGAGGCCGGGGGGATCAGCCCCAGCATTTT
CATSRGRGDQPQHF
>TRBV19|NA|NA|TRBJ1-2
TGTGCCAGTAGTGCAGTATCAGAGCGCTATGGCTACACCTTC
CASSAVSERYGYTF
>TRBV5-1|NA|TRBD1|TRBJ2-7
TGCGCCAGCAGCAACGGACAGGGGGCGGCCTACGAGCAGTACTTC
CASSNGQGAAYEQYF
>TRBV7-2|NA|TRBD2|TRBJ2-4
TGTGCCAGCAGCCAGAGACTAGCGAAACTAAACATTCAGTACTTC
CASSQRLAKLNIQYF
>TRBV5-1|once|TRBD2|TRBJ2-1
TGCGCCAGCAAAGGGACTAGCGGGAGCTACAATGAGCAGTTCTTC
CASKGTSGSYNEQFF
>TRBV10-3|few|NA|TRBJ1-1
TGTGCCATCAGGGACAGCGGGAACACTGAAGCTTTCTTT
CAIRDSGNTEAFF
>TRBV28|NA|TRBD2|TRBJ2-7
TGTGCCAGCAGTAACGGACTAGCGGGAGGTAGCTCCTACGAGCAGTACTTC
CASSNGLAGGSSYEQYF
>TRBV18|NA|NA|TRBJ2-3
TGTGCCAGCTCACCACGTACAGGAGATACGCAGTATTTT
CASSPRTGDTQYF
>TRBV5-5|NA|TRBD2|TRBJ2-7
TGTGCCAGCAGCTTTCCTTCGGGCGGGCGGGAGGACCCATACGAGCAGTACTTC
CASSFPSGGREDPYEQYF
>TRBV6-5|NA|TRBD1|TRBJ1-5
TGTGCCAGCAGCTTCCGACAGGGGGGGCAGCCCCAGCATTTT
CASSFRQGGQPQHF
>TRBV10-3|NA|NA|TRBJ1-3
TGTGCCATCAAAGGAGTACGGGGCTCTGGAAACACCATATATTTT
CAIKGVRGSGNTIYF
>TRBV7-2|once|NA|TRBJ1-3
TGTGCCAGCAGCTGGCAGGGGCGCCCGTACTCTGGAAACACCATATATTTT
CASSWQGRPYSGNTIYF
>TRBV10-2|NA|TRBD2|TRBJ2-7
TGCGCCAGCAGGTTAGCGGGAGATTTGCGCGAGCAGTACTTC
CASRLAGDLREQYF
>TRBV28|NA|NA|TRBJ2-1
TGTGCCAGCACCCCTGGGAGCGGACCTTACAATGAGCAGTTCTTC
CASTPGSGPYNEQFF
>TRBV19|NA|NA|TRBJ1-2
TGTGCCAGTAGTTACGGTACCGTTGTGGTTTTC
CASSYGTVVVF
>TRBV9|NA|NA|TRBJ1-6
TGTGCCAGCAGCAAACAGGACAGCGTCAACGCCTACTATAATTCACCCCTCCACTTT
CASSKQDSVNAYYNSPLHF
>TRBV7-2|NA|NA|TRBJ2-3
TGTGCCAGCAGCTTAGAGAACGGGGAAGCCGGCGGCACAGATACGCAGTATTTT
CASSLENGEAGGTDTQYF
>TRBV27|once|NA|TRBJ1-2
TGTGCCAGCAGTTTGGATCACAGGCGGGGGGGCTACACCTTC
CASSLDHRRGGYTF
>TRBV7-8|NA|NA|TRBJ2-7
TGTGCCAGCACTCAGGAGAGGGAATGGTCCTACGAGCAGTACTTC
CASTQEREWSYEQYF
>TRBV6-5|NA|TRBD1|TRBJ2-7
TGTGCCAGCAGTTACTCGGACAGGTACGAGCAGTACTTC
CASSYSDRYEQYF
>TRBV11-2|NA|TRBD2|TRBJ2-7
TGTGCCAGCAGTAGGACTAGCGGTGGTCCTTACCTCGTCCACGAGCAGTACTTC
CASSRTSGGPYLVHEQYF
>TRBV18|NA|TRBD2|TRBJ2-1
TGTGCCAGCTCACCAAGGACTAGCGGGAACAATGAGCAGTTCTTC
CASSPRTSGNNEQFF
>TRBV19|NA|TRBD1|TRBJ1-1
TGTGCCAGTACCGATATAGGGGGCAGGCAGGGAATGAACACTGAAGCTTTCTTT
CASTDIGGRQGMNTEAFF
>TRBV2|NA|TRBD1|TRBJ1-2
TGTGCCAGCAGTCCTGGACAGGGACGGGTGGAGGGCTACACCTTC
CASSPGQGRVEGYTF
>TRBV4-1|NA|NA|TRBJ2-7
TGCGCCAGCAGCCAAGAAAAGAAAGGGGCTGTCTACGAGCAGTACTTC
CASSQEKKGAVYEQYF
>TRBV15|NA|NA|TRBJ1-1
TGTGCCACCAGCAGACAACATCAGAACACTGAAGCTTTCTTT
CATSRQHQNTEAFF
>TRBV21-1|NA|NA|TRBJ1-3
TGTGCCAGCAGCCGAGACAGGGCCAAGGGCTCTGGAAACACCATATATTTT
CASSRDRAKGSGNTIYF
>TRBV28|NA|TRBD1|TRBJ1-2
TGTGCCAGCAGTGGGACAGAGCGCTATGGCTACACCTTC
CASSGTERYGYTF
>TRBV11-2|NA|NA|TRBJ1-1
TGTGCCAGCAGCACGACAGGATTGAACACTGAAGCTTTCTTT
CASSTTGLNTEAFF